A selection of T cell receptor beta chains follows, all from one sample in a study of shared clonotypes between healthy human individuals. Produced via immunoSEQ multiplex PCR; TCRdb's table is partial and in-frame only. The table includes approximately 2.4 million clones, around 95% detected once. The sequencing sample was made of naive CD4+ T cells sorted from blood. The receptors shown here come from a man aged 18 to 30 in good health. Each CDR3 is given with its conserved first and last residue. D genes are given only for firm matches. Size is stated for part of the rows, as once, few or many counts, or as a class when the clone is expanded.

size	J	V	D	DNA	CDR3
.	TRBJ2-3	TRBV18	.	TGTGCCAGCTCACCACTGGGGAGCGGAAGCACAGATACGCAGTATTTT	CASSPLGSGSTDTQYF
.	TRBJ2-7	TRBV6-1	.	TGTGCCAGCAGTGAAGCCGACGAGCAGTACTTC	CASSEADEQYF
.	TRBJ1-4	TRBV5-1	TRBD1	TGCGCCAGCTCCGACAGGGGGGGAGAAAAATTGTTTTTT	CASSDRGGEKLFF
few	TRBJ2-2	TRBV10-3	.	TGTGCCATCACCTCCGCACAGGGTTTCACCGGGGAGCTGTTTTTT	CAITSAQGFTGELFF
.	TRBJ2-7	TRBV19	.	TGTGCCAGTAGTATTTCGGACTGGAGGTACGAGCAGTACTTC	CASSISDWRYEQYF
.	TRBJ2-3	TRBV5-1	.	TGCGCCAGCAGCTGGTCGCCTAACGGGGATACGCAGTATTTT	CASSWSPNGDTQYF
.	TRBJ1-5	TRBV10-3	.	TGTGCCTCCGGCGGGGGAGAAGGTCAGCCCCAGCATTTT	CASGGGEGQPQHF
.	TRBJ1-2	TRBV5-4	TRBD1	TGTGCCTCGCGGACAGAGACAGGGAGGGGGAACTATGGCTACACCTTC	CASRTETGRGNYGYTF
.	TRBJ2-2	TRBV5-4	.	TGTGCCAGCAGCTTAGACCCCGACGGGGTGGGGGAGCTGTTTTTT	CASSLDPDGVGELFF
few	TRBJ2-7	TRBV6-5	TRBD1	TGTGCCAGCACCAGCACAGGGGGCTACGAGCAGTACTTC	CASTSTGGYEQYF
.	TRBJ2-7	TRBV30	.	TGTGCCTGGAGTTCGGAAGGGGGATACGAGCAGTACTTC	CAWSSEGGYEQYF
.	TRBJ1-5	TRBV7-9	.	TGTGCCAGCAGCCGAATCAGCGGTGAGCCCCAGCATTTT	CASSRISGEPQHF
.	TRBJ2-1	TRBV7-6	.	TGTGCCAGCAGCTTAGCGGAGGGCCGTAGCTCCTACAATGAGCAGTTCTTC	CASSLAEGRSSYNEQFF
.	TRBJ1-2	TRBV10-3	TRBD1	TGTGCCATCAGTGAAGGACAGGCGGGTTATGGCTACACCTTC	CAISEGQAGYGYTF
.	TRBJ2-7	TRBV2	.	TGTGCCAGCAGTGAGGACTTTTTCTACGAGCAGTACTTC	CASSEDFFYEQYF
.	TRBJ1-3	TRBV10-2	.	TGCGCCAGCAGCTCGAGCTCTGGAAACACCATATATTTT	CASSSSSGNTIYF
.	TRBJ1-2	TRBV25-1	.	TGTGCCAGCAGTGACGGGGGCGGCTACACCTTC	CASSDGGGYTF
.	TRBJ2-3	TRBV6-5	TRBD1	TGTGCCAGCAGTTCCCTTCCGGGACAGGGGGCAAATACGCAGTATTTT	CASSSLPGQGANTQYF
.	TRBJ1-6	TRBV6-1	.	TGTGCCAGCAGTGAAGAAGGTACAGCCTATAATTCACCCCTCCACTTT	CASSEEGTAYNSPLHF
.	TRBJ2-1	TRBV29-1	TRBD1	TGCAGCGTGGACAGGGGGCGCGGAAGCGGAAATGAGCAGTTCTTC	CSVDRGRGSGNEQFF
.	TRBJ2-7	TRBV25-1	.	TGTGCCAGCAGTGAAGGAGGGAGTGTCACGGGAAAGCAGTACTTC	CASSEGGSVTGKQYF
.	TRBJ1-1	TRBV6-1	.	TGTGCCATTTCCACCACCCTTCAGAACACTGAAGCTTTCTTT	CAISTTLQNTEAFF
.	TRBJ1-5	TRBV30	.	TGTGCCTGGAGTCCCGAGCTCAGCCAGCCCCAGCATTTT	CAWSPELSQPQHF
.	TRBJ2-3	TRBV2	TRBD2	TGTGCCAGCAGTACTAGCGGGGGGGCAGATACGCAGTATTTT	CASSTSGGADTQYF
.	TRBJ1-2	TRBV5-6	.	TGTGCCAGCAGCTTGACCCAAAACTATGGCTACACCTTC	CASSLTQNYGYTF
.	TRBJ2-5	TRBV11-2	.	TGTGCCAGCAGCTTAGATTTCGGGGGAAAGACCCAGTACTTC	CASSLDFGGKTQYF
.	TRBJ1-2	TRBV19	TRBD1	TGTGCCAGTAGTCACCCCCCCCAGGGGGGCGGCTACACCTTC	CASSHPPQGGGYTF
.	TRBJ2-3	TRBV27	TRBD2	TGTGCCAGCAGTCCGCGACTAGCGGGAGGGTCAGATACGCAGTATTTT	CASSPRLAGGSDTQYF
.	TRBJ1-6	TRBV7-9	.	TGTGCCAGCAGCCAGGGAGCCCCGGACGTTTGGCCCCTCCACTTT	CASSQGAPDVWPLHF
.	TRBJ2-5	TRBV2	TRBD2	TGTGCCAGCAGTGAAGGGCTAGCGGGAAGAGAGACCCAGTACTTC	CASSEGLAGRETQYF
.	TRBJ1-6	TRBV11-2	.	TGTGCCAGCAGCTTGACGGGCGGGAATTCACCCCTCCACTTT	CASSLTGGNSPLHF
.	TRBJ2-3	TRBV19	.	TGTGCCAGTGGCGGACAGACTAGCACAGATACGCAGTATTTT	CASGGQTSTDTQYF
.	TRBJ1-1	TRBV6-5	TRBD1	TGTGCCAGCAAATTAACAGGGGTTAACACTGAAGCTTTCTTT	CASKLTGVNTEAFF
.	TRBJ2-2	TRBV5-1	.	TGCGCCAGCAGCTTGGACGTCTCGAACACCGGGGAGCTGTTTTTT	CASSLDVSNTGELFF
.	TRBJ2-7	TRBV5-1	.	TGCGCCAGCAGGCTACAGCAGTACTTC	CASRLQQYF
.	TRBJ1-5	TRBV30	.	TGTGCCTGGGGCGGGAGCAATCAGCCCCAGCATTTT	CAWGGSNQPQHF
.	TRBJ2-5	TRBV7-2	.	TGTGCCAGCAGCAGGAGCTCTCAAGAGACCCAGTACTTC	CASSRSSQETQYF
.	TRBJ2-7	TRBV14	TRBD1	TGTGCCAGCAGCCCCATAGGGACAGGGACTTACGAGCAGTACTTC	CASSPIGTGTYEQYF
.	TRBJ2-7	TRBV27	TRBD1	TGTGCCAGCAGTTCACGACGGACAGGGGGCATCGAGCAGTACTTC	CASSSRRTGGIEQYF
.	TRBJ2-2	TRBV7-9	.	TGTGCCAGCGGAGGGACAGAGAAGGCCGGGGAGCTGTTTTTT	CASGGTEKAGELFF
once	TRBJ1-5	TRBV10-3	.	TGTGCCATCAGTGACGGTCAGCCAGATCAGCCCCAGCATTTT	CAISDGQPDQPQHF
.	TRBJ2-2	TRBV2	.	TGTGCCAGCAGGACGGGGGGCGCGAACACCGGGGAGCTGTTTTTT	CASRTGGANTGELFF
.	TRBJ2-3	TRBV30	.	TGTGCCTGGAGCTCCGGGGGCCAGGGAGATACGCAGTATTTT	CAWSSGGQGDTQYF
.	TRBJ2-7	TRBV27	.	TGTGCCAGCAGTCCACACCCCGGGTCCAGCTACGAGCAGTACTTC	CASSPHPGSSYEQYF
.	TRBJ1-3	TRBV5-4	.	TGTGCCAGCAGCGCTGGACTTAGCCCAGGAAACACCATATATTTT	CASSAGLSPGNTIYF
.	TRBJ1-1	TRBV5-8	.	TGTGCCAGCAGCTTGGGGGGGCCTGAAGCTTTCTTT	CASSLGGPEAFF
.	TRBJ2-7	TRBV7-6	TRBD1	TGTGCCAGCAGCCAATTCCCAGGGACAGCCTACGAGCAGTACTTC	CASSQFPGTAYEQYF
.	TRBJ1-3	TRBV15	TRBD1	TGTGCCACCAGCAGGAGGGACAGGGGAAACACCATATATTTT	CATSRRDRGNTIYF
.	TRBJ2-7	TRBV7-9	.	TGTGCCAGCAGTCAAGGACTAACTGGGCAGTACTTC	CASSQGLTGQYF
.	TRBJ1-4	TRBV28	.	TGTGCCAGCGGCCCGATTGTGAATGGGCAACTGTTTTTT	CASGPIVNGQLFF
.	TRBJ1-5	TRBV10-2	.	TGCGCCAGCAGTGAGCAATCCGGGGGCAATCAGCCCCAGCATTTT	CASSEQSGGNQPQHF
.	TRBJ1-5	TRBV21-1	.	TGTGCCAGCAGCAAAAAGGGAATGACTCAAAATCAGCCCCAGCATTTT	CASSKKGMTQNQPQHF
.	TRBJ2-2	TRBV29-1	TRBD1	TGCAGCGTAAGGACAGGGGCGAACACCGGGGAGCTGTTTTTT	CSVRTGANTGELFF
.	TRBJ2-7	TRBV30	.	TGTGCCTGGACACGGGACTCCTACGAGCAGTACTTC	CAWTRDSYEQYF
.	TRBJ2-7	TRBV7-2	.	TGTGCCAGCAGCCAACAGGGCGAGACCTACGAGCAGTACTTC	CASSQQGETYEQYF
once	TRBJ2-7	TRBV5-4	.	TGTGCCAGCAGCTCTCCGGGACAAAACTACGAGCAGTACTTC	CASSSPGQNYEQYF